A selection of T cell receptor beta chains follows, all from one sample in a study of cytomegalovirus exposure and HLA in healthy donors. Repertoires were generated with immunoSEQ multiplex PCR, while TCRdb's copy carries only in-frame clones and drops some. The sample lists 150,000 or so clones; roughly 89% were seen once. The specimen was PBMCs. These TCRs come from a woman aged 18-35 years in good health and CMV-seronegative. Each CDR3 is given with its conserved first and last residue. The D gene is left open where the match is weak. Only part of the rows carry a size: once, few, many, or a class if the clone is expanded.

clone_size: -; v_call: TRBV4-1; j_call: TRBJ1-2; d_call: -; cdr3_nt: TGCGCCAGCAGCCGCAGGGATGTAGGCTACACCTTC; cdr3_aa: CASSRRDVGYTF
clone_size: -; v_call: TRBV19; j_call: TRBJ2-3; d_call: TRBD1; cdr3_nt: TGTGCCAGTAGCAAGAAAGCCCAGGGGGCTAGGACAGATACGCAGTATTTT; cdr3_aa: CASSKKAQGARTDTQYF
clone_size: -; v_call: TRBV19; j_call: TRBJ1-1; d_call: -; cdr3_nt: TGTGCCATAAAGACAGCAAACACTGAAGCTTTCTTT; cdr3_aa: CAIKTANTEAFF
clone_size: once; v_call: TRBV5-1; j_call: TRBJ1-4; d_call: -; cdr3_nt: TGCGCCAGCAGCTTGGAAGGACAACGCGAAAAACTGTTTTTT; cdr3_aa: CASSLEGQREKLFF
clone_size: -; v_call: TRBV6-5; j_call: TRBJ2-5; d_call: -; cdr3_nt: TGTGCCAGCAGCGACGGGGGTCGAAAGACCCAGTACTTC; cdr3_aa: CASSDGGRKTQYF
clone_size: -; v_call: TRBV5-4; j_call: TRBJ1-6; d_call: TRBD1; cdr3_nt: TGTGCCAGCAGCAAGGGACAGATTAATTCACCCCTCCACTTT; cdr3_aa: CASSKGQINSPLHF
clone_size: -; v_call: TRBV16; j_call: TRBJ1-1; d_call: -; cdr3_nt: TGTGCCAGCAGCCAGCCGGGCACTGAAGCTTTCTTT; cdr3_aa: CASSQPGTEAFF
clone_size: once; v_call: TRBV11-2; j_call: TRBJ2-7; d_call: -; cdr3_nt: TGTGCCAGCAGCCCCCCCGTAAGTAGGGGCCCCCCCTACGAGCAGTACTTC; cdr3_aa: CASSPPVSRGPPYEQYF
clone_size: -; v_call: TRBV2; j_call: TRBJ1-1; d_call: -; cdr3_nt: TGTGCCAGCAGGAATCAGGGAGGGCGGACTGAAGCTTTCTTT; cdr3_aa: CASRNQGGRTEAFF
clone_size: -; v_call: TRBV2; j_call: TRBJ2-1; d_call: -; cdr3_nt: TGTGCCAGCAGAACACAGGGTCTGTACAATGAGCAGTTCTTC; cdr3_aa: CASRTQGLYNEQFF
clone_size: -; v_call: TRBV9; j_call: TRBJ2-5; d_call: -; cdr3_nt: TGTGCCAGCAGCGTTAGCGCGTGGGAGACCCAGTACTTC; cdr3_aa: CASSVSAWETQYF
clone_size: once; v_call: TRBV21-1; j_call: TRBJ1-4; d_call: -; cdr3_nt: TGTGCCAGCAGCACCCGAAGGACAGGGAGAGACGAAAAACTGTTTTTT; cdr3_aa: CASSTRRTGRDEKLFF
clone_size: -; v_call: TRBV4-2; j_call: TRBJ2-5; d_call: TRBD1; cdr3_nt: TGTGCCAGCAGCCAAGAGTCGGGACAGGGCTGGGAAGAGACCCAGTACTTC; cdr3_aa: CASSQESGQGWEETQYF
clone_size: -; v_call: TRBV4-1; j_call: TRBJ2-7; d_call: -; cdr3_nt: TGCGCCAGCAGCCAAGGCAGTCGCGAGCAGTACTTC; cdr3_aa: CASSQGSREQYF
clone_size: -; v_call: TRBV6-1; j_call: TRBJ1-6; d_call: -; cdr3_nt: TGTGCCAGCAACAGGGTGAGAGTGGTTGATTCACCCCTCCACTTT; cdr3_aa: CASNRVRVVDSPLHF
clone_size: -; v_call: TRBV7-9; j_call: TRBJ1-1; d_call: -; cdr3_nt: TGTGCCAGCAGCCCCCAGACAGGCCCGAACACTGAAGCTTTCTTT; cdr3_aa: CASSPQTGPNTEAFF
clone_size: -; v_call: TRBV7-6; j_call: TRBJ2-2; d_call: -; cdr3_nt: TGTGCCAGCAGCAGATCCCCGGACACCGGGGAGCTGTTTTTT; cdr3_aa: CASSRSPDTGELFF
clone_size: -; v_call: TRBV10-3; j_call: TRBJ1-1; d_call: TRBD1; cdr3_nt: TGTGCCATCAGTGATACCCGCGGGGGACAGGTGTTGAACACTGAAGCTTTCTTT; cdr3_aa: CAISDTRGGQVLNTEAFF
clone_size: -; v_call: TRBV6-1; j_call: TRBJ1-5; d_call: TRBD1; cdr3_nt: TGTGCCAGCAGTGAAGCGTTGGGACAGGGAAATCAGCCCCAGCATTTT; cdr3_aa: CASSEALGQGNQPQHF
clone_size: -; v_call: TRBV11-2; j_call: TRBJ2-7; d_call: TRBD1; cdr3_nt: TGTGCCAGCAGCTCCCGGACAGGGAGCTACGAGCAGTACTTC; cdr3_aa: CASSSRTGSYEQYF
clone_size: -; v_call: TRBV4-1; j_call: TRBJ1-6; d_call: -; cdr3_nt: TGCGCCAGCAGCCTAAGAGGGACTGTAGAAAATTCACCCCTCCACTTT; cdr3_aa: CASSLRGTVENSPLHF
clone_size: -; v_call: TRBV7-9; j_call: TRBJ1-6; d_call: -; cdr3_nt: TGTGCCAGCAGCTTAGTAGAGGGCTCCTATAATTCACCCCTCCACTTT; cdr3_aa: CASSLVEGSYNSPLHF
clone_size: -; v_call: TRBV6-5; j_call: TRBJ2-2; d_call: -; cdr3_nt: TGTGCCAGCAGTTACTCGATAATGCAGGGGCCCGGGGAGCTGTTTTTT; cdr3_aa: CASSYSIMQGPGELFF
clone_size: once; v_call: TRBV5-1; j_call: TRBJ1-2; d_call: TRBD1; cdr3_nt: TGCGCCAGCAGCTCCAGGGGGACAGGGGGCGTTTCGGGTGGCTACACCTTC; cdr3_aa: CASSSRGTGGVSGGYTF
clone_size: -; v_call: TRBV7-6; j_call: TRBJ2-5; d_call: TRBD2; cdr3_nt: TGTGCCAGCAGCCCAAACGGACTAGCGGGAGGACAAGAGACCCAGTACTTC; cdr3_aa: CASSPNGLAGGQETQYF
clone_size: -; v_call: TRBV5-1; j_call: TRBJ2-3; d_call: -; cdr3_nt: TGCGCCAGCAGACTAACAGGGTACACAGATACGCAGTATTTT; cdr3_aa: CASRLTGYTDTQYF